Sequencing of this T cell receptor beta chain was carried out in a study of cytomegalovirus exposure and HLA in healthy donors. Points from the study as a whole: Most TCR sequences were seen very rarely across donors, but some public TCRs occurred in many.

PCR employed 60 Vbeta and 13 Jbeta primers. Assay: immunoSEQ multiplex PCR; the TCRdb copy retains only in-frame clones and omits some. The data contain about 160,000 clones, roughly 83% of them singletons. Details on this clone: Its cognate antigen is unknown.

Germline CDR1 reads SQVTM; CDR2 reads ANQGSEA. V was clipped by 7 bases and J by 0 bases, with 7 bases between them. The CDR3 covers 11 residues. The sequence was collected from a woman aged 18-30 years in good health and CMV-seronegative. The chain has TRBV29-1 and TRBJ2-7; no clear D gene. Sequencing used PBMCs. The CDR3 protein is CSATTSYEQYF. CDR3 bases: TGCAGCGCTACTACCTCCTACGAGCAGTACTTC.